This TCR beta chain was observed in a study of blood T cell repertoires in COVID-19. As for the study in general: Material from acute and convalescent COVID-19 was sourced from the United States, Italy and Spain. From T cells, B-cell-depleted T cells, or PBMCs came the material, which was cDNA or gDNA.

The CDR3 sequence is 15 residues long. V trimming: 3 bases; J trimming: 2 bases; junction bases outside the gene matches: 7. Germline CDR1 is SGHDT and CDR2 is YYEEEE. Per the authors' pipeline: Estimation of nucleated cell counts was performed using reference gene primer amplification. Produced via immunoSEQ multiplex PCR; TCRdb's table is partial and in-frame only. V, J and clone size derive from that table, while D and trimming were established from the DNA sequence. The data contain over 400,000 clones, roughly 89% of them seen just once; the ten biggest clones take up roughly 1.4%. This TCR was recovered from a woman under 40 with active or convalescent COVID-19. The chain has TRBV5-6 and TRBJ1-1, with 7 bases matching TRBD1. Specimen: peripheral blood. Written as DNA, the CDR3 is TGTGCCAGCAGCTCATTTGACAGGGTTAACACTGAAGCTTTCTTT. Translated: CASSSFDRVNTEAFF.